Below, 20 T cell receptor beta chains from the same sample are listed, as sequenced in a study of vaccination effects on CD4 cells after COVID-19. Profiled with immunoSEQ multiplex PCR; TCRdb holds only in-frame clones, not every one. The repertoire holds about 46,000 clones, with around 74% as singletons. Antigens for these TCRs are unknown. Within the ViraFEST assay, antigen-specific CD4+ T cells underwent expansion with viral peptide pools prior to sequencing. It was after roughly 11 days of culture that CD4+ T cells were isolated. Participants were vaccinated with two doses of either the BNT162b2 or mRNA-1273 vaccine. Sequencing used CD4+ T cells from PBMCs cultured with HCoV-OC43 spike peptides, obtained after COVID-19 vaccination. Subset given: HCoV-OC43 spike overlapping peptide pool stimulation. The receptor set was obtained from a human donor who received a COVID-19 vaccine.

This sequence joins TRBV3-1 (or the pseudogene TRBV3-2) and TRBJ2-1; no firm D call. Per the germline V gene, CDR1 is LGHDT and CDR2 is YNNKEL (reference sequence). Trimming stripped 4 bases from V and 2 bases from J, with 12 bases between. This CDR3 has 15 amino acids. The CDR3: CASSPYSLAYNEQFF. The CDR3 nucleotides read TGTGCCAGCAGCCCATACTCTCTCGCCTACAATGAGCAGTTCTTC.

The CDR3 region has the DNA TGTGCCAGCAGCTTAGTTGGGACTAGCGGGAACTACAATGAGCAGTTCTTC. This encodes CASSLVGTSGNYNEQFF. The genes are TRBV7-8 and TRBJ2-1; 13 bases map to TRBD2. This CDR3 has 17 residues. V trimming: 1 base; J trimming: 3 bases; junction bases outside the gene matches: 3. Germline V CDR1 and CDR2: SGHVS, FQNEAQ.

The chain has TRBV10-1 and TRBJ2-3, with no clear D. Trimming removed 9 bases from V and 2 bases from J, with 15 bases in between. Germline values: CDR1 WNHNN, CDR2 SYGVQD (reference sequence). The CDR3 spans 14 residues. CDR3 nucleotide sequence: TGCGCCAGTCGACTGGGATCGGACACAGATACGCAGTATTTT. This codes for CASRLGSDTDTQYF.

V gene TRBV5-1 combines with J gene TRBJ2-2; D is unclear. The CDR3 has 15 amino acids. The germline V and J ends were trimmed by 1 base and 1 base, with 8 bases remaining between them. Germline V gene data show CDR1 as SGHRS and CDR2 as YFSETQ. CDR3 loop: CASSLTALNTGELFF. In nucleotides, the CDR3 is TGCGCCAGCAGCTTGACAGCCTTGAACACCGGGGAGCTGTTTTTT.

This clone appeared many times. The CDR3 protein is CASSYTEAFF. CDR3 in DNA: TGTGCCAGCAGTTACACTGAAGCTTTCTTT. The chain couples TRBV6-6 to TRBJ1-1; D not certain. V was clipped by 2 bases and J by 5 bases, with 0 bases between them. This CDR3 contains 10 residues. From germline, CDR1 is MNHNY and CDR2 SVGAGI (reference sequence).

This rearrangement joins TRBV2 to TRBJ2-1, with TRBD2 matching over 10 bases. This CDR3 comprises 16 residues. V shed 6 bases, J shed 3 bases, and the junction held 8 bases outside the gene matches. Germline V CDR1 and CDR2: SNHLY, FYNNEI. The CDR3 nucleotides read TGTGCCAGCAGGGGGACTAGCGCTTACATCTACAATGAGCAGTTCTTC. This encodes CASRGTSAYIYNEQFF.

This clone was found a few times. The chain joins TRBV19 to TRBJ1-4; 8 positions agree with TRBD1. From germline, CDR1 is LNHDA and CDR2 SQIVND (reference sequence). The length of the CDR3 is 15 residues. V shed 4 bases, J shed 7 bases, and the junction held 8 bases outside the gene matches. The CDR3 loop is CASSTSGGFFEKLFF. CDR3 DNA sequence: TGTGCCAGTAGTACCTCAGGGGGCTTTTTTGAAAAACTGTTTTTT.

The chain links TRBV2 to TRBJ2-7, with 7 positions matching TRBD1. The CDR3 is made up of 15 amino acids. With V trimmed by 4 bases and J by 2 bases, 8 bases remained unmatched. Germline V gives CDR1 SNHLY, CDR2 FYNNEI. For the CDR3, the DNA is TGTGCCAGCAGTGTTAGAACAGGGGACGCCTACGAGCAGTACTTC. Translated, it gives CASSVRTGDAYEQYF.

The chain carries TRBV24-1 and TRBJ2-5; 11 positions agree with TRBD2. Germline CDR1 KGHDR, CDR2 SFDVKD. V was clipped by 4 bases and J by 2 bases; unmatched bases: 8. The CDR3 is made up of 17 amino acids. CDR3 bases: TGTGCCACCAGTGAACTACCTAGCGGGGGGATGCAAGAGACCCAGTACTTC. Its protein is CATSELPSGGMQETQYF.

The chain couples TRBV14 to TRBJ1-2; the D gene is possibly TRBD1 (5 bases). V was trimmed by 3 bases and J by 0 bases, leaving 11 bases between them. Germline V gives CDR1 SGHDN, CDR2 FVKESK. The CDR3 extends over 15 amino acids. As DNA, the CDR3 is TGTGCCAGCAGCCACAGTGGGGGAACTAACTATGGCTACACCTTC. Its protein product is CASSHSGGTNYGYTF. Based on the CDR3 plus reference TRBV14 and TRBJ1-2, the full variable domain is EAGVTQFPSHSVIEKGQTVTLRCDPISGHDNLYWYRRVMGKEIKFLLHFVKESKQDESGMPNNRFLAERTGGTYSTLKVQPAELEDSGVYFCASSHSGGTNYGYTFGSGTRLTVV.

Concerning this clone: A junction boundary mismatches the germline segment, possibly from a read error. The chain employs TRBV19 and TRBJ1-4; tentative D call: TRBD1 (5 bases). From germline, CDR1 is LNHDA and CDR2 SQIVND (reference sequence). The CDR3 length is 16 residues. As DNA, the CDR3 is TGTGCCAGTAGTATAGATCACGCCGCAGGGTTAGCAACAAGTATTTTT. Translated: CASSIDHAAGLATSIF.

In this sample, this clone turned up a few times. The rearrangement links TRBV6-5 to TRBJ2-7; TRBD2 matches at 10 bases. Per germline, CDR1 MNHEY and CDR2 SVGAGI. Germline trimming cut 6 bases from V and 0 bases from J; bases unmatched to any gene: 5. This CDR3 has 15 residues. The CDR3 DNA is TGTGCCAGCAGGACCGTAGCGGGAGGCTCCTACGAGCAGTACTTC. It translates to CASRTVAGGSYEQYF.

The rearrangement links TRBV3-1 (or the pseudogene TRBV3-2) to TRBJ1-2; 10 bases are a match to TRBD1. The CDR3 runs 14 residues. CDR1 and CDR2 (germline): LGHDT, YNNKEL (reference sequence). J lost 4 bases, V lost 5 bases, and 4 bases had no gene match. The CDR3 loop is CASSDRGQGYGYTF. The CDR3 DNA sequence: TGTGCCAGCAGCGACAGGGGGCAGGGCTATGGCTACACCTTC.

The J gene is TRBJ1-2, the V gene TRBV6-4, with D maybe TRBD1 (5 bases). Per the germline V gene, CDR1 is MRHNA and CDR2 is SNTAGT. V shed 11 bases and J shed 5 bases, with 18 bases lying between them. This CDR3 spans 13 amino acids. The CDR3 DNA follows: TGTGCCGCAGGCCCAGGGTTCGGGTATGGCTACACCTTC. Its protein product is CAAGPGFGYGYTF.

The chain links TRBV11-2 to TRBJ1-1, with D hard to call. Trimming cost V 5 bases and J 1 base, with 8 bases left between them. The CDR3 length is 13 residues. Germline V gene lookup returns CDR1 SGHAT and CDR2 FQNNGV. The CDR3 nucleotides read TGTGCCAGCAGCATCAGGCCGAACACTGAAGCTTTCTTT. Translation: CASSIRPNTEAFF. Complete variable domain (other parts from reference TRBV11-2 and TRBJ1-1): EAGVAQSPRYKIIEKRQSVAFWCNPISGHATLYWYQQILGQGPKLLIQFQNNGVVDDSQLPKDRFSAERLKGVDSTLKIQPAKLEDSAVYLCASSIRPNTEAFFGQGTRLTVV.

The V call is TRBV12-5, the J call TRBJ1-2, with 10 nucleotides matching TRBD1. This CDR3 has 13 residues. V trimming: 6 bases; J trimming: 8 bases; junction bases outside the gene matches: 6. The germline CDR1 and CDR2 sequences are LGHNT and FRNRAP. For the CDR3, the DNA is TGTGCTAGTGGCCACGGACAGGGGGGAGGCTACACCTTC. Translation: CASGHGQGGGYTF.

The chain has TRBV7-9 and TRBJ1-2; D gene unclear. CDR1 is SEHNR, CDR2 FQNEAQ, per germline (reference sequence). V lost 2 bases to trimming and J lost 0 bases, with 7 bases between them. The CDR3 consists of 14 residues. The CDR3 region is CASSLSIPNYGYTF. CDR3 sequence (DNA): TGTGCCAGCAGCTTAAGTATACCTAACTATGGCTACACCTTC.

This clone was picked up one time. The V and J genes are TRBV4-1 and TRBJ1-2, with unresolved D. With 0 bases removed from V and 4 bases from J, the gap between germline ends came to 9 bases. Germline CDR1 is MGHRA and CDR2 is YSYEKL. The CDR3 is made up of 14 amino acids. The CDR3 protein is CASSQEEGFYGYTF. The CDR3 coding sequence is TGCGCCAGCAGCCAAGAAGAGGGCTTCTATGGCTACACCTTC.

V and J are TRBV5-1 and TRBJ1-3, with 8 bases matching TRBD1. CDR1 is SGHRS and CDR2 is YFSETQ in the germline V gene. The CDR3 has 17 residues. J was trimmed by 0 bases and V by 2 bases; bases with no gene match: 7. The CDR3 protein is CASSFQDRGSSGNTIYF. CDR3 coding DNA: TGCGCCAGCAGCTTCCAAGACAGGGGCTCCTCTGGAAACACCATATATTTT.

The chain links TRBV20-1 to TRBJ2-3, with D perhaps assigned TRBD1 or TRBD2 (5 bases each). From germline, CDR1 is DFQATT and CDR2 SNEGSKA (reference sequence). The CDR3 is made up of 11 amino acids. Trimming cost V 3 bases and J 5 bases, with 6 bases left between them. CDR3 residues: CSASGGDTQYF. The CDR3 DNA reads as TGCAGTGCTAGTGGGGGAGATACGCAGTATTTT.